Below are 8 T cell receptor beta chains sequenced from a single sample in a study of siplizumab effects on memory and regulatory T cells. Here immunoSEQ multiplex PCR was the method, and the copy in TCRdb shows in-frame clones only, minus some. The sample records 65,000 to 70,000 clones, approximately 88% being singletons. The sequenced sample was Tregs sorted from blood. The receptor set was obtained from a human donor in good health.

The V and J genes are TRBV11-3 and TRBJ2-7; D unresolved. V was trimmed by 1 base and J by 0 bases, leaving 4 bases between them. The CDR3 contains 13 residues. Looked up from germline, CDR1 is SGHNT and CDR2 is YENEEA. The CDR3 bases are TGTGCCAGCAGCTTAGCGGTCTCCTACGAGCAGTACTTC. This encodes CASSLAVSYEQYF.

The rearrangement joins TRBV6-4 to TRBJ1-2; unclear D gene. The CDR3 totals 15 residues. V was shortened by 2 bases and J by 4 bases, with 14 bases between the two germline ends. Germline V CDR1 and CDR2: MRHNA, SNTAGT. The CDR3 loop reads CASSDPNKGVYGYTF. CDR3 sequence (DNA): TGTGCCAGCAGTGACCCAAACAAGGGCGTCTATGGCTACACCTTC.

CDR3 coding DNA: TGTGCCAGCAGTCCGCCGGGAGCGGGAGGGACCCAAAAGCAGTACTTC. Its translation is CASSPPGAGGTQKQYF. The chain has TRBV28 and TRBJ2-7; 10 bases are a match to TRBD2. Unmatched junction bases numbered 15, after V lost 5 bases and J lost 8 bases. There are 16 residues in the CDR3. Germline CDR1 reads MDHEN; CDR2 reads SYDVKM.

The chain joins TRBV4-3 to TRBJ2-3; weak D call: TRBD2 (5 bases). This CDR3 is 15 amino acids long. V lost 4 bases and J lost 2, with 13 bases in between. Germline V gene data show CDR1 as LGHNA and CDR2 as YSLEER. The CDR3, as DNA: TGCGCCAGCAGCCCTAAGCGGTATCTCACAGATACGCAGTATTTT. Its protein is CASSPKRYLTDTQYF.

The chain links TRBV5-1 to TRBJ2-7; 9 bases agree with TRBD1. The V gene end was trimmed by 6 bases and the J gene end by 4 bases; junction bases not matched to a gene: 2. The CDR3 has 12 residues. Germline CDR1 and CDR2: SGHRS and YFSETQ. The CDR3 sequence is CASKDRGYEQYF. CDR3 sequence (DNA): TGCGCCAGCAAGGACAGGGGTTACGAGCAGTACTTC.

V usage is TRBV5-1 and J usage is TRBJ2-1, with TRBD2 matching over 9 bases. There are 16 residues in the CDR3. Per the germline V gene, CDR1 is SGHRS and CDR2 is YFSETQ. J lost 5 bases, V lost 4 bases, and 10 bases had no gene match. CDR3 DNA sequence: TGCGCCAGCAGCGGTCTAGCGGGAAGGGTCGACAATGAGCAGTTCTTC. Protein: CASSGLAGRVDNEQFF.

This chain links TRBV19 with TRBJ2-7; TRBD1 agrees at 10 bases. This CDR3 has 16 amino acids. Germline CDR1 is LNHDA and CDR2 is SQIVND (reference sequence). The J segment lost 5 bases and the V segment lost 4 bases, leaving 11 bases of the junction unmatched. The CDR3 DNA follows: TGTGCCAGTAGTACGGGACAGGGGCTGGTGCCTCACGAGCAGTACTTC. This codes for CASSTGQGLVPHEQYF.

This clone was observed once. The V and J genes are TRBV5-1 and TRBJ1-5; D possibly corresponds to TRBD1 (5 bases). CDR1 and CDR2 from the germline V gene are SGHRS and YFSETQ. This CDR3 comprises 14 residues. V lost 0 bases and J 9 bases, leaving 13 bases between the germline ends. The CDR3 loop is CASSLDQGSGPQHF. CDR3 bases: TGCGCCAGCAGCTTGGATCAGGGCAGCGGGCCCCAGCATTTT.